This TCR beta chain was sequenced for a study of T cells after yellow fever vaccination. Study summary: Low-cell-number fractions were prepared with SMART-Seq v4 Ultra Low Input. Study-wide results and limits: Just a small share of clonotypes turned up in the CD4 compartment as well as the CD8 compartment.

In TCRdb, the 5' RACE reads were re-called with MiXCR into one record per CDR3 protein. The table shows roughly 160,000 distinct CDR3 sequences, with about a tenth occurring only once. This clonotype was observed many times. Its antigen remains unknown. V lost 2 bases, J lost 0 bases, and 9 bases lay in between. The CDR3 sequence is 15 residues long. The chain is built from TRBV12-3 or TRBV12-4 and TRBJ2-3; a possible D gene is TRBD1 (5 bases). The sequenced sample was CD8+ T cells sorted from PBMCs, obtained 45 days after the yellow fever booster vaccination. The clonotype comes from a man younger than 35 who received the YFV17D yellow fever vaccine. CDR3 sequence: CASSLLQASTDTQYF. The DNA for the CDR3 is TGTGCCAGCAGTTTATTACAGGCTAGCACAGATACGCAGTATTTT.